Listed below are T cell receptor beta chains from one sample, sequenced in a study of OX40 agonist ivuxolimab in advanced cancers. Sequenced by immunoSEQ multiplex PCR; TCRdb stores in-frame clones only, minus some. Of around 67,000 clones in the sample, 80% were seen once. Sequencing was performed on CD4+ or CD8+ T cells sorted from blood, taken in a trial of the OX40 agonist ivuxolimab. These receptors were taken from an adult with an advanced solid tumor such as melanoma, head and neck, liver or kidney cancer. Both conserved end residues are trimmed from each CDR3.

v_call	cdr3_aa
TRBV5-1	ASSPRPGTGNTEAF
TRBV30	AWSAGLAGNTGELF
TRBV27	ASSLGSLLSYNSPLH
TRBV4-1	ASSQPGQSYNEQF
TRBV18	ASSPRQGADGDTQY
TRBV27	ASSYRALASGANVLT
TRBV27	ASSIDRGFYEQY
TRBV7-9	ASSSSQGKETQY
TRBV5-1	ASSGGGEETQY
TRBV7-8	ASSLGSRGQGVLGGYT
TRBV7-2	ASSPWTSGRGNEQF
TRBV5-1	ASSRSPAFTDTQY
TRBV5-4	ASSLDRTYNSPLH
TRBV6-5	ASQFFETQY
TRBV30	AWSTFGEKLF
TRBV9	ASSSGLRNTGELF
TRBV29-1	SVNRDWYYGYT
TRBV19	ASSQRRTGSQETQY
TRBV7-2	ASSLAYNYEQY
TRBV5-8	ASRKRDRGSDQPQH
TRBV19	ASSIVTVSTEAF
TRBV6-5	ASSPTGIYGYT
TRBV28	ASYTPWTGVNYGYT
TRBV4-2	ASSQQTGGSYNEQF
TRBV5-1	ASSLVDRDNSPLH
TRBV6-5	ASSYYGGGEEQY
TRBV10-1	ASSDGGLAKNIQY
TRBV18	ASSPLAPQSSGNTIY
TRBV2	ASSEQGASNQPQH
TRBV15	ATSRGQGAEETQY
TRBV18	ASSYDRGSNQPQH
TRBV21-1	ASRTGTSPLH
TRBV6-6	ASSILGNTEAF
TRBV29-1	SGRQGGTQY
TRBV5-4	ASSLGQGIDGYT
TRBV12-5	ASGLATGTENTGELF
TRBV27	ASSPLGTGMGETQY
TRBV2	ASSELRASGDETQY
TRBV5-4	ASSTGTGARGYT
TRBV29-1	SVFTSGGQETQY
TRBV7-9	ASSLNSMNTEAF
TRBV18	ASSPSSGVVETQY
TRBV30	AWSAAGWGSGNTIY
TRBV7-2	ASSFTGFTQPQH
TRBV7-9	ASSPKGTGLYGYT
TRBV9	ASSAPNQAGGDTQY
TRBV7-9	ASSLPSGQETQY
TRBV28	ASTPRLGKDSTDTQY
TRBV19	ASSILLGGDQPQH
TRBV5-1	ASSLRETGSEQY
TRBV19	ASEPGGRRGNQPQH
TRBV6-5	ASSYSRGQSYYGYT
TRBV6-6	ASSLDRDYSPLH
TRBV18	ASSPQPGDGYT
TRBV9	ASSVFPGTTTGELF
TRBV30	AWRRGLATDTQY
TRBV12-5	ASGLVLGPQETQY
TRBV2	ASRPGTGYTGELF
TRBV7-6	ASSPPTGPEQY